A single sample is the source of the 25 T cell receptor beta chains below, sequenced in a study of OX40 agonist ivuxolimab in advanced cancers. The data were produced by immunoSEQ multiplex PCR, yet TCRdb's version contains in-frame clones alone and is incomplete. The repertoire consists of about 80,000 clones, with 86% occurring once and the leading ten covering under 2%. This sample comprised CD4+ or CD8+ T cells sorted from blood, obtained in a trial of the OX40 agonist ivuxolimab. The receptor set was obtained from an adult with an advanced solid tumor such as melanoma, head and neck, liver or kidney cancer.

This chain uses TRBV7-9 with TRBJ1-4; D unclear. The germline V gene has CDR1 SEHNR and CDR2 FQNEAQ (reference sequence). Trimming stripped 2 bases from V and 7 bases from J, with 11 bases between. The CDR3 has 14 residues. The CDR3 spells CASSLSYRGEKLFF. Here the CDR3 DNA reads TGTGCCAGCAGCTTATCTTACCGAGGTGAAAAACTGTTTTTT.

This chain joins TRBV9 and TRBJ2-2; D ambiguous. The CDR3 extends over 14 amino acids. V gave up 0 bases and J gave up 3 bases, with 6 bases separating them. The germline V gene encodes CDR1 SGDLS and CDR2 YYNGEE. CDR3 sequence reads: CASSVGPDTGELFF. DNA of the CDR3: TGTGCCAGCAGCGTAGGCCCGGACACCGGGGAGCTGTTTTTT.

This chain uses TRBV7-2 with TRBJ2-3; maybe TRBD1 (5 bases). The CDR3 length is 14 residues. V lost 3 bases and J lost 0, with 7 bases in between. Germline CDR1 reads SGHTA; CDR2 reads FQGNSA. The CDR3: CASSFRESTDTQYF. The DNA of the CDR3 is TGTGCCAGCAGCTTCAGGGAAAGCACAGATACGCAGTATTTT.

V usage is TRBV6-5 and J usage is TRBJ1-4; no clear D. The length of the CDR3 is 11 residues. The V gene lost 3 bases and the J gene lost 6 bases, with 2 bases spanning the gap. Germline CDR1 and CDR2: MNHEY and SVGAGI. DNA for the CDR3: TGTGCCAGCAGTTATGATGAAAAACTGTTTTTT. It codes for CASSYDEKLFF.

V is TRBV5-1 and J is TRBJ1-3, with TRBD1 identical over 8 bases. Trimming removed 2 bases from V and 0 bases from J; junction bases left unmatched: 7. Germline V gives CDR1 SGHRS, CDR2 YFSETQ. This CDR3 region has 17 residues. In DNA, the CDR3 is TGCGCCAGCAGCTTTGGGACAGGCAAGAACTCTGGAAACACCATATATTTT. As protein: CASSFGTGKNSGNTIYF.

The chain recombines TRBV28 with TRBJ2-7; D is unresolved. This CDR3 comprises 8 residues. Germline values: CDR1 MDHEN, CDR2 SYDVKM. V lost 6 bases and J lost 10, with 4 bases in between. CDR3 nucleotide sequence: TGTGCCAGCAGGCACCAGTACTTC. As protein: CASRHQYF.

This clone appeared a single time. V usage is TRBV19 and J usage is TRBJ1-2; 8 bases match TRBD1. V trimming: 7 bases; J trimming: 4 bases; junction bases outside the gene matches: 11. The length of the CDR3 is 15 residues. The germline V gene encodes CDR1 LNHDA and CDR2 SQIVND (reference sequence). Here the CDR3 reads CASNQQGARSYGYTF. Here the CDR3 DNA reads TGTGCCAGTAATCAGCAGGGGGCGCGAAGCTATGGCTACACCTTC.

The chain recombines TRBV7-8 with TRBJ1-1; the match to TRBD1 covers 7 bases. The CDR3 runs 16 residues. Germline V lookup: CDR1 SGHVS, CDR2 FQNEAQ. Trimming took 1 base from V and 2 from J; bases not matched to a gene: 7. The CDR3 protein is CASSLGQGRGNTEAFF. The CDR3 region has the DNA TGTGCCAGCAGCTTAGGACAGGGAAGGGGAAACACTGAAGCTTTCTTT. Full variable domain (missing parts from reference TRBV7-8 and TRBJ1-1): GAGVSQSPRYKVAKRGQDVALRCDPISGHVSLFWYQQALGQGPEFLTYFQNEAQLDKSGLPSDRFFAERPEGSVSTLKIQRTQQEDSAVYLCASSLGQGRGNTEAFFGQGTRLTVV.

Written as DNA, the CDR3 is TGCGCCAGCAGCCCCGGGCCAAACCGAGAGCTTTCGGGTGAAGCTTTCTTT. This codes for CASSPGPNRELSGEAFF. V gene TRBV5-1 combines with J gene TRBJ1-1; D uncertain. The CDR3 is 17 residues long. V was shortened by 4 bases and J by 7 bases, with 26 bases between the two germline ends. CDR1 and CDR2 from the germline V gene are SGHRS and YFSETQ.

V and J are TRBV5-1 and TRBJ1-4, with a tentative D call TRBD1 (5 bases). This CDR3 is built from 18 residues. Trimming left V 0 bases short and J 0 bases short, with 15 bases between. Germline assignment: CDR1 SGHRS and CDR2 YFSETQ. As DNA, the CDR3 is TGCGCCAGCAGCTTGGCCCCCCGGGGGGTAACAACTAATGAAAAACTGTTTTTT. As protein: CASSLAPRGVTTNEKLFF. Looking up the rest from reference TRBV5-1 and TRBJ1-4 gives the full variable domain: KAGVTQTPRYLIKTRGQQVTLSCSPISGHRSVSWYQQTPGQGLQFLFEYFSETQRNKGNFPGRFSGRQFSNSRSEMNVSTLELGDSALYLCASSLAPRGVTTNEKLFFGSGTQLSVL.

The gene calls are TRBV15 and TRBJ1-4; D possibly corresponds to TRBD1 (5 bases). V was pared by 3 bases and J by 0 bases, with 5 bases between. The CDR3 sequence is 14 residues long. Germline V gene data show CDR1 as LNHNV and CDR2 as YYDKDF (reference sequence). CDR3 loop: CATSRTATNEKLFF. CDR3 DNA sequence: TGTGCCACCAGCAGGACAGCAACTAATGAAAAACTGTTTTTT.

The J gene is TRBJ2-7, the V gene TRBV7-3; a weak D match, TRBD1 (7 bases). The CDR3 is 16 amino acids. Trimming cost V 5 bases and J 0 bases, with 17 bases left between them. The germline V gene encodes CDR1 SGHTA and CDR2 FQGTGA. This CDR3 reads CASSPGVRQGSYEQYF. For the CDR3, the DNA is TGTGCCAGCAGCCCGGGGGTCAGACAGGGCTCCTACGAGCAGTACTTC.

This clone was seen a few times. The J gene is TRBJ1-4, the V gene TRBV6-1; D may be TRBD1 (5 bases). Trimming removed 4 bases from V and 6 bases from J, with 9 bases in between. The CDR3 loop spans 13 amino acids. Germline V gene lookup returns CDR1 MNHNS and CDR2 SASEGT. As DNA, the CDR3 is TGTGCCAGCAGTGGGGACCTAGATGAAAAACTGTTTTTT. The encoded protein is CASSGDLDEKLFF.

The chain employs TRBV7-2 and TRBJ2-3, with D possibly being TRBD2 (6 bases). The CDR3 extends over 15 amino acids. Germline-derived CDR1 and CDR2 are SGHTA and FQGNSA. V was trimmed by 2 bases and J by 4 bases, leaving 13 bases between them. The CDR3 is CASSLISAGSDTQYF. Written as DNA, the CDR3 is TGTGCCAGCAGCTTAATTTCCGCGGGGTCAGATACGCAGTATTTT. The variable domain in full, with the rest retrieved from reference TRBV7-2 and TRBJ2-3, is GAGVSQSPSNKVTEKGKDVELRCDPISGHTALYWYRQSLGQGLEFLIYFQGNSAPDKSGLPSDRFSAERTGGSVSTLTIQRTQQEDSAVYLCASSLISAGSDTQYFGPGTRLTVL.

The chain links TRBV10-3 to TRBJ2-3; 9 bases are a match to TRBD2. Germline lookup yields CDR1 ENHRY and CDR2 SYGVKD. CDR3 length: 18 residues. Losses at the gene ends were 3 bases for V and 0 bases for J; bases not matched to a gene: 10. This chain's CDR3 is CAISDPGASGASTDTQYF. DNA of the CDR3: TGTGCCATCAGTGACCCCGGGGCTAGCGGGGCTAGCACAGATACGCAGTATTTT.

The CDR3 DNA sequence: TGTGCCAGCAGCCCTAGTGGCCCAATTGGGATTCAGTACTTC. Encoded protein: CASSPSGPIGIQYF. V and J are TRBV7-2 and TRBJ2-4; D uncertain. V was cut by 5 bases and J by 10 bases, with 18 bases left in between. The CDR3 contains 14 residues. Germline V gene data show CDR1 as SGHTA and CDR2 as FQGNSA.

This clone was seen only a few times. The chain is built from TRBV9 and TRBJ2-2; TRBD2 is a possible D gene (6 bases). Trimming shortened V by 4 bases and J by 5 bases, and 18 bases separated the two germline ends. Germline values: CDR1 SGDLS, CDR2 YYNGEE. The CDR3 runs to 16 residues. The CDR3: CASSPWGDATTGELFF. The DNA for the CDR3 is TGTGCCAGCAGCCCCTGGGGGGACGCGACGACCGGGGAGCTGTTTTTT.

This chain uses TRBV4-1 with TRBJ1-6; perhaps TRBD1 as D (5 bases). The CDR3 is made up of 16 amino acids. The V end was cut by 1 base, the J end by 8 bases, with 15 bases between. Germline V gene lookup returns CDR1 MGHRA and CDR2 YSYEKL. CDR3 region: CASSQGRGVGDSPLHF. As DNA, the CDR3 is TGCGCCAGCAGCCAAGGTCGGGGGGTAGGCGATTCACCCCTCCACTTT.

This clone appeared a single time. The gene calls are TRBV2 and TRBJ2-2, with D unresolved. V gave up 6 bases and J gave up 6 bases, with 14 bases separating them. The CDR3 totals 14 residues. CDR1 SNHLY and CDR2 FYNNEI come from the germline V gene. The CDR3 bases are TGTGCCAGCAGGATCTACACAGAATCCGGGGAGCTGTTTTTT. Translation: CASRIYTESGELFF.

The chain uses TRBV5-1 and TRBJ2-5, with D uncertain. Looked up from germline, CDR1 is SGHRS and CDR2 is YFSETQ. CDR3 length: 15 amino acids. V lost 0 bases and J 4 bases, leaving 13 bases between the germline ends. CDR3 loop: CASSLEGASGETQYF. The CDR3 DNA sequence: TGCGCCAGCAGCTTGGAGGGCGCTTCGGGAGAGACCCAGTACTTC.

The chain joins TRBV11-2 to TRBJ2-2; D ambiguous. This CDR3 region has 15 residues. V lost 1 base and J 0 bases, leaving 6 bases between the germline ends. Germline V lookup: CDR1 SGHAT, CDR2 FQNNGV. The CDR3 region has the DNA TGTGCCAGCAGCTTAGTCCGGACGAACACCGGGGAGCTGTTTTTT. Protein: CASSLVRTNTGELFF.

The J gene is TRBJ2-2, the V gene TRBV18; 8 bases align to TRBD1. The ends lost 5 bases at V and 1 base at J; junction bases unmatched: 3. CDR3 size: 15 residues. CDR1 and CDR2 from the germline V gene are KGHSH and LQKENI. The DNA for the CDR3 is TGTGCCAGCTCATTGGGACAGGAGAACACCGGGGAGCTGTTTTTT. This sequence encodes CASSLGQENTGELFF.

The V call is TRBV5-6, the J call TRBJ1-4; tentatively, D is TRBD1 (5 bases). The V end was cut by 4 bases, the J end by 6 bases, with 10 bases between. Germline assignment: CDR1 SGHDT and CDR2 YYEEEE. This CDR3 is built from 13 residues. The CDR3 coding sequence is TGTGCCAGCAGCCCTTGGGGGGATGAAAAACTGTTTTTT. It specifies CASSPWGDEKLFF.

V usage is TRBV18 and J usage is TRBJ2-2, with 8 bases aligning to TRBD1. Germline V gene sequence: CDR1 KGHSH, CDR2 LQKENI. V trimming: 6 bases; J trimming: 3 bases; junction bases outside the gene matches: 9. The CDR3 totals 16 residues. Written as DNA, the CDR3 is TGTGCCAGCTCGCCAGGGGGCCGCCGCGACACCGGGGAGCTGTTTTTT. This sequence encodes CASSPGGRRDTGELFF.

With respect to this clone: Other nucleotide sequences from this sample produce the same CDR3. The chain combines TRBV28 with TRBJ2-3; 11 bases map to TRBD1. The CDR3 runs to 15 residues. V lost 6 bases and J lost 3; bases outside the gene matches: 5. Germline CDR1 and CDR2: MDHEN and SYDVKM. CDR3 loop: CASSSDRGPTDTQYF. In nucleotides, the CDR3 is TGTGCCAGCAGCTCGGACAGGGGGCCGACAGATACGCAGTATTTT.